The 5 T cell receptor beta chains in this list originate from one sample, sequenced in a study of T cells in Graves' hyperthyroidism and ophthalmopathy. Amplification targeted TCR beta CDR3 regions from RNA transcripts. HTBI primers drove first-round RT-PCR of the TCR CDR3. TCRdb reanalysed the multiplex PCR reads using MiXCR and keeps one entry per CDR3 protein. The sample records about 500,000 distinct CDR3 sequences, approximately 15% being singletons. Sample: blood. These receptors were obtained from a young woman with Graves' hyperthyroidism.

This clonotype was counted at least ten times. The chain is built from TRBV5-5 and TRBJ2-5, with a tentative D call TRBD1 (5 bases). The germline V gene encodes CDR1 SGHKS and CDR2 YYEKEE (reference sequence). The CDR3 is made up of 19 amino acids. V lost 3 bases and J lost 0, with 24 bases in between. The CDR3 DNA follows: TGTGCCAGCAGCTCAGGGATGCTCCTAGGCCGAGCCAACCAAGAGACCCAGTACTTC. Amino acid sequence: CASSSGMLLGRANQETQYF.

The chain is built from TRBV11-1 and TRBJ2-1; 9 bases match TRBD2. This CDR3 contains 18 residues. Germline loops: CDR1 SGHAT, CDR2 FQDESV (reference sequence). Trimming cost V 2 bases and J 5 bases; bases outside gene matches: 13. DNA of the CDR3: TGTGCCAGCAGCTTATTTACTAGCGGGCGAACCCTAGACAATGAGCAGTTCTTC. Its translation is CASSLFTSGRTLDNEQFF.

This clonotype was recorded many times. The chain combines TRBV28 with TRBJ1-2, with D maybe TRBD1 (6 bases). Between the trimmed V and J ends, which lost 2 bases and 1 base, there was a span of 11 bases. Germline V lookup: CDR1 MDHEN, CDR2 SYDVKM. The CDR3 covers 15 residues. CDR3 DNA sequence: TGTGCCAGCAGTTTACAGGGGAAGGGTAACTATGGCTACACCTTC. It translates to CASSLQGKGNYGYTF.

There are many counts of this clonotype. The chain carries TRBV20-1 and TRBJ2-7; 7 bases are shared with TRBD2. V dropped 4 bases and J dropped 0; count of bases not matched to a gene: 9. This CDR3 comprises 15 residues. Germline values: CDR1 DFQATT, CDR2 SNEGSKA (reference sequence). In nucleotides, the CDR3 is TGCAGTGCTACGGGCCGAAAGCGGGGCTCCTACGAGCAGTACTTC. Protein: CSATGRKRGSYEQYF.

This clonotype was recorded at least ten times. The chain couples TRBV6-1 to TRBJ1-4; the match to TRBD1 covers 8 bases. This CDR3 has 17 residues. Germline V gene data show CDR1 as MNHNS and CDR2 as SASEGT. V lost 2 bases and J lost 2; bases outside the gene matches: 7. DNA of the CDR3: TGTGCCAGCAGTGAAATTGGGACAGGTCTCACTAATGAAAAACTGTTTTTT. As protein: CASSEIGTGLTNEKLFF.